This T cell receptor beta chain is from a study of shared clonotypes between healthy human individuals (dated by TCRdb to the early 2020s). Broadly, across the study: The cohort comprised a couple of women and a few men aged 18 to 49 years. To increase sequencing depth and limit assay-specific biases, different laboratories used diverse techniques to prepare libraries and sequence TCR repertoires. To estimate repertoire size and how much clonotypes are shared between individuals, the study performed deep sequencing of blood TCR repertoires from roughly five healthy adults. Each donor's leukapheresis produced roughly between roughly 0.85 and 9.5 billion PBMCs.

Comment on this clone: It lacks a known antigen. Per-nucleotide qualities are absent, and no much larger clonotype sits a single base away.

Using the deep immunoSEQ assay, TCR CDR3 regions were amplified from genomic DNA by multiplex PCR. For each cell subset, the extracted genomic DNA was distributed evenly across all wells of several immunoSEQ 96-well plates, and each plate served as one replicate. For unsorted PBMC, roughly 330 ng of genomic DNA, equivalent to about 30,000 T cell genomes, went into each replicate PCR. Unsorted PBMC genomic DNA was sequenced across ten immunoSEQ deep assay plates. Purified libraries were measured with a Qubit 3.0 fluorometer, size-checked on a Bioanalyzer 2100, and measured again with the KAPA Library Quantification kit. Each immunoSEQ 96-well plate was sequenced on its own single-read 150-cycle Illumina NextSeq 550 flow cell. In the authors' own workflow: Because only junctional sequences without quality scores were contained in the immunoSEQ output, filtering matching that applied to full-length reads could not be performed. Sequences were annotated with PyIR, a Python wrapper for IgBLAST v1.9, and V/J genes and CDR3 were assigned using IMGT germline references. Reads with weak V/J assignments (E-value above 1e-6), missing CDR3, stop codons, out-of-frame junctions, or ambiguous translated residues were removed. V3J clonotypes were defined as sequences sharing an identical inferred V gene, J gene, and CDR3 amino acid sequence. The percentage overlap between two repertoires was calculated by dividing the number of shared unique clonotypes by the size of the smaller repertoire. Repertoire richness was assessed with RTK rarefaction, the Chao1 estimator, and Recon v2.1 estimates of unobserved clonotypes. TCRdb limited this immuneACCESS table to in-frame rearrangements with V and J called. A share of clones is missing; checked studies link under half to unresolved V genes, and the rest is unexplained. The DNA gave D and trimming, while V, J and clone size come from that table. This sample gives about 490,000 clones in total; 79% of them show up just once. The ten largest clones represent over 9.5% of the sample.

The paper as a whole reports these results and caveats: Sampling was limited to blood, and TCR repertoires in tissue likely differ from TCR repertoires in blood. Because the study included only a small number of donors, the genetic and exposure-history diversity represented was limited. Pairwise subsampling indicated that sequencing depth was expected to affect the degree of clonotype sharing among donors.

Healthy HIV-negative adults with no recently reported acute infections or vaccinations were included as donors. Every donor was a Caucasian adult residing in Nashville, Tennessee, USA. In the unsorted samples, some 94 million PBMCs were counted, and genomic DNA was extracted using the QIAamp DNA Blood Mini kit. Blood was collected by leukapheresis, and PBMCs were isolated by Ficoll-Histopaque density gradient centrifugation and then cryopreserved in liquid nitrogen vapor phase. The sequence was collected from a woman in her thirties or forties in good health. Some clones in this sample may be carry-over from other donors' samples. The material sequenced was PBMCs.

The nucleotides read TGTGCCAGCAGCTTCGAGGGGGCCCCTATATCTGAAGCTTTCTTT. Its protein is CASSFEGAPISEAFF. The chain links TRBV5-4 with TRBJ1-1; 7 of the junction bases match TRBD1. Measured from the cysteine to the phenylalanine, the CDR3 is 15 residues long. Only CDR3 DNA is held: 45 bases, read in frame from base 1. As encoded in the germline V gene (reference sequence), CDR1 is SGHNT while CDR2 is YYREEE. V is pruned by 2 bases and J by 6 bases, leaving 10 bases of the junction without a gene match.